This T cell receptor beta chain was documented in a study of T-cell memory formation after mild COVID-19. Findings of the study overall: The study found contracting CD4+ clones mainly in CM and EM and contracting CD8+ clones in EMRA. Pre-infection memory held some responding clones, suggesting pre-existing cross-reactive T cells responded.

The CDR3 runs to 13 residues. Per the germline V gene, CDR1 is SGHVS and CDR2 is FQNEAQ. V shed 2 bases and J shed 2 bases, with 7 bases lying between them. In the case of this clonotype: Its antigen is currently unknown.

From the 5' RACE reads, TCRdb called clonotypes with MiXCR, one entry per CDR3 protein. This sample has 450,000 or so distinct CDR3 sequences; roughly 23% occur once, and the top ten carry around an eighth. The V and J genes are TRBV7-8 and TRBJ2-7; D not resolved. This sequence was found in an adult woman who had mild COVID-19 (a few samples of this study predate the infection). Cell type and time point are not known. The sample was PBMCs or a T cell subset sorted from them (not recorded which). The CDR3 DNA is TGTGCCAGCAGCTTACGAGGTCCCTACGAGCAGTACTTC. It codes for CASSLRGPYEQYF.